This passage covers 25 T cell receptor beta chains from one sample sequenced in a study of beta chain features in type 1 diabetes (dated by TCRdb to the late 2010s). To prepare the library, the immunoSEQ multiplex PCR assay was applied. The entire isolated RNA was reverse transcribed using the High Capacity cDNA Reverse Transcription Kit, and thus expressed TCRB transcripts were sequenced. TCRdb took this table from immuneACCESS and kept in-frame rearrangements with V and J called. Such tables lack part of the clones; where checked against another copy, unresolved V genes explain under half of the gap, and the rest is unexplained. The sample profile shows 680,000 or so clones; 15% to 17% of them were found once. The top ten clones comprise around 0.1% of the sample. What was sequenced was naive CD4+ T cells from blood. The sample's cell subset or site label, in plain terms: true naive CD4+ T cells. The receptors originated from a man aged 18 to 29 in good health.

The genes are TRBV7-3 and TRBJ2-7; 7 nucleotides agree with TRBD2. Germline V gives CDR1 SGHTA, CDR2 FQGTGA. The CDR3 runs to 16 residues. V dropped 1 base and J dropped 1; count of bases not matched to a gene: 7. Written as DNA, the CDR3 is TGTGCCAGCAGCTTAATGTCGGCTAGCGGTTCCTACGAGCAGTACTTC. As protein: CASSLMSASGSYEQYF.

The chain is built from TRBV15 and TRBJ2-2, with a possible D match to TRBD1 (6 bases). CDR1 and CDR2 (germline): LNHNV, YYDKDF (reference sequence). Between the trimmed V and J ends, which lost 0 bases and 4 bases, there was a span of 15 bases. The CDR3 has 17 amino acids. CDR3: CATSRDGNRAITGELFF. The CDR3 DNA reads as TGTGCCACCAGCAGAGATGGGAACAGGGCCATCACCGGGGAGCTGTTTTTT.

The sample holds a few counts of this clone. The rearrangement links TRBV7-2 to TRBJ2-7; D gene uncertain. The germline V and J ends were trimmed by 6 bases and 5 bases, with 8 bases remaining between them. The CDR3 length is 11 residues. Germline V gene data show CDR1 as SGHTA and CDR2 as FQGNSA. The CDR3 here is CASSSSNEQYF. Written as DNA, the CDR3 is TGTGCCAGCAGTTCCTCGAACGAGCAGTACTTC.

This rearrangement joins TRBV6-4 to TRBJ2-1; a weak D match, TRBD2 (6 bases). CDR1 and CDR2 (germline): MRHNA, SNTAGT. The CDR3 totals 13 residues. V was pared by 8 bases and J by 10 bases, with 18 bases between. CDR3 DNA: TGTGCCAGCTCAGCCCTGGCGGCGGGGGAGCAGTTCTTC. It translates to CASSALAAGEQFF.

This clone has a handful of counts. This chain uses TRBV6-6 with TRBJ1-1; D not resolved. V was cut by 0 bases and J by 3 bases, with 11 bases left in between. This CDR3 region has 15 residues. CDR1 and CDR2 from the germline V gene are MNHNY and SVGAGI (reference sequence). The CDR3 protein is CASSYSRAFDTEAFF. The CDR3 coding sequence is TGTGCCAGCAGTTACTCTAGGGCTTTTGACACTGAAGCTTTCTTT.

This clone showed up just a few times. The V and J genes are TRBV28 and TRBJ2-3; no definite D call. V lost 4 bases and J 0 bases, leaving 11 bases between the germline ends. Per the germline V gene, CDR1 is MDHEN and CDR2 is SYDVKM. The CDR3 has 15 amino acids. The CDR3 is CASSSVGASTDTQYF. The CDR3 DNA follows: TGTGCCAGCAGTTCCGTGGGTGCTAGCACAGATACGCAGTATTTT. Full variable domain (remainder filled in from reference TRBV28 and TRBJ2-3): DVKVTQSSRYLVKRTGEKVFLECVQDMDHENMFWYRQDPGLGLRLIYFSYDVKMKEKGDIPEGYSVSREKKERFSLILESASTNQTSMYLCASSSVGASTDTQYFGPGTRLTVL.

This clone was detected a few times. This chain joins TRBV7-2 and TRBJ2-7; D not resolved. The CDR3 length is 14 residues. Deletions cut 4 bases from V and 0 bases from J, with 10 bases between. Germline V gives CDR1 SGHTA, CDR2 FQGNSA. The CDR3 nucleotides read TGTGCCAGCAGCTCGAGAAAGGTCTCCTACGAGCAGTACTTC. It codes for CASSSRKVSYEQYF.

V gene TRBV2 combines with J gene TRBJ1-5, with 7 bases aligning to TRBD1. This CDR3 spans 14 amino acids. Germline V gene lookup returns CDR1 SNHLY and CDR2 FYNNEI. The J segment lost 5 bases and the V segment lost 7 bases, leaving 8 bases of the junction unmatched. The CDR3 reads CASTPTGQDQPQHF. The DNA for the CDR3 is TGTGCCAGCACCCCGACAGGGCAGGATCAGCCCCAGCATTTT.

This rearrangement joins TRBV2 to TRBJ1-6; no definite D call. There are 15 residues in the CDR3. Trimming pared 10 bases from V and 0 bases from J, leaving 13 bases between. Germline loops: CDR1 SNHLY, CDR2 FYNNEI. CDR3 loop: CATNAESSYNSPLHF. CDR3 sequence (DNA): TGTGCCACCAATGCGGAAAGCTCCTATAATTCACCCCTCCACTTT. Supplemented by reference TRBV2 and TRBJ1-6, the full variable domain reads EPEVTQTPSHQVTQMGQEVILRCVPISNHLYFYWYRQILGQKVEFLVSFYNNEISEKSEIFDDQFSVERPDGSNFTLKIRSTKLEDSAMYFCATNAESSYNSPLHFGNGTRLTVT.

This clone was observed a handful of times. V is TRBV28 and J is TRBJ1-1; D is ambiguous. Germline CDR1 and CDR2: MDHEN and SYDVKM. Trimming pared 7 bases from V and 0 bases from J, leaving 21 bases between. CDR3 length: 17 residues. CDR3 sequence (DNA): TGTGCCAGCACCTCGAGGGTAGGGATAGGGTTGAACACTGAAGCTTTCTTT. The encoded protein is CASTSRVGIGLNTEAFF. The full variable domain, with the rest looked up from reference TRBV28 and TRBJ1-1, is DVKVTQSSRYLVKRTGEKVFLECVQDMDHENMFWYRQDPGLGLRLIYFSYDVKMKEKGDIPEGYSVSREKKERFSLILESASTNQTSMYLCASTSRVGIGLNTEAFFGQGTRLTVV.

This clone was recorded a few times. The chain carries TRBV27 and TRBJ1-1; TRBD1 matches at 10 bases. The CDR3 is 16 amino acids. Trimming removed 10 bases from V and 11 bases from J; junction bases left unmatched: 22. From germline, CDR1 is MNHEY and CDR2 SMNVEV (reference sequence). The DNA for the CDR3 is TGTGCCACCAAAGCCTCCCTTGGGACAGGGGACTGGGAGGCTTTCTTT. Translating gives CATKASLGTGDWEAFF.

This chain connects TRBV7-2 to TRBJ2-5; TRBD1 matches at 8 bases. Looked up from germline, CDR1 is SGHTA and CDR2 is FQGNSA. The CDR3 length is 16 residues. Germline trimming cut 5 bases from V and 6 bases from J; bases unmatched to any gene: 14. CDR3 coding DNA: TGTGCCAGCAGCCTCCTTAGGACAGGGATTTTTCAGACCCAGTACTTC. Translating it yields CASSLLRTGIFQTQYF.

The rearrangement uses TRBV15 and TRBJ1-1; D gene uncertain. This CDR3 contains 14 residues. Germline assignment: CDR1 LNHNV and CDR2 YYDKDF (reference sequence). Trimming removed 0 bases at V and 0 bases at J, with 5 bases between. CDR3 DNA sequence: TGTGCCACCAGCAGAGATTTGGTGAACACTGAAGCTTTCTTT. This sequence encodes CATSRDLVNTEAFF. Complete variable domain (other parts from reference TRBV15 and TRBJ1-1): DAMVIQNPRYQVTQFGKPVTLSCSQTLNHNVMYWYQQKSSQAPKLLFHYYDKDFNNEADTPDNFQSRRPNTSFCFLDIRSPGLGDTAMYLCATSRDLVNTEAFFGQGTRLTVV.

DNA for the CDR3: TGTGCCAGCAGACGAGACAGTCTCAACACTGAAGCTTTCTTT. Its protein product is CASRRDSLNTEAFF. V usage is TRBV28 and J usage is TRBJ1-1, with D tentatively TRBD1 (5 bases). CDR1 MDHEN and CDR2 SYDVKM come from the germline V gene. V lost 6 bases and J lost 2, with 13 bases in between. The CDR3 loop spans 14 amino acids.

This chain links TRBV15 with TRBJ1-4; 9 bases are shared with TRBD1. J gave up 8 bases and V 5 bases, and 9 bases lay outside the gene matches. Germline CDR1 reads LNHNV; CDR2 reads YYDKDF (reference sequence). The CDR3 runs 15 residues. The CDR3 reads CATSGLGTGNEKLFF. In nucleotides, the CDR3 is TGTGCCACCAGCGGACTCGGGACAGGGAACGAAAAACTGTTTTTT.

In its sample, this clone was seen a few times. The V call is TRBV5-4, the J call TRBJ1-2; a weak D match, TRBD1 (5 bases). Germline CDR1 and CDR2: SGHNT and YYREEE (reference sequence). V was trimmed by 3 bases and J by 6 bases, leaving 15 bases between them. The length of the CDR3 is 14 residues. The CDR3 protein is CASSSLAGLDGYTF. The CDR3 bases are TGTGCCAGCAGCTCTTTGGCAGGGCTGGATGGCTACACCTTC.

The chain uses TRBV5-4 and TRBJ1-6; D not certain. From germline, CDR1 is SGHNT and CDR2 YYREEE (reference sequence). The CDR3 is 14 amino acids. Trimming took 2 bases from V and 6 from J, leaving 9 bases between them. Here the CDR3 reads CASSFGGSNSPLHF. For the CDR3, the DNA is TGTGCCAGCAGCTTCGGAGGTTCTAATTCACCCCTCCACTTT.

The CDR3 nucleotides are TGTGCCAGCTCTGGGATTATTTATGGCTACACCTTC. Residues: CASSGIIYGYTF. The rearrangement links TRBV28 to TRBJ1-2, with D unresolved. Germline lookup yields CDR1 MDHEN and CDR2 SYDVKM. The V end was cut by 8 bases, the J end by 5 bases, with 12 bases between. The CDR3 length is 12 residues.

The table lists this clone with a few counts. This chain joins TRBV11-2 and TRBJ1-1; D perhaps matches TRBD1 (5 bases). V lost 6 bases to trimming and J lost 1 base, with 12 bases between them. Germline lookup yields CDR1 SGHAT and CDR2 FQNNGV. CDR3 length: 14 residues. Here the CDR3 DNA reads TGTGCCAGCAGTTGGTTGAGGGGGAACACTGAAGCTTTCTTT. Translated: CASSWLRGNTEAFF.

The chain joins TRBV23-1 to TRBJ1-2; D is unresolved. TRBV23-1 counts as an open reading frame of uncertain function. This CDR3 comprises 13 residues. Deletions cut 11 bases from V and 3 bases from J, with 16 bases between. Written as DNA, the CDR3 is TGCGCCTATGGCAGGAGCCGTCACTATGGCTACACCTTC. Translating gives CAYGRSRHYGYTF.

In nucleotides, the CDR3 is TGTGCCAGCAGCTTCGACAGGGGAGGATACAATGAGCAGTTCTTC. Translating it yields CASSFDRGGYNEQFF. The chain carries TRBV13 and TRBJ2-1; 8 nucleotides match TRBD1. V was pared by 3 bases and J by 4 bases, with 5 bases of the junction left unmatched. CDR3 length: 15 amino acids. CDR1 is PRHDT and CDR2 is FYEKMQ in the germline V gene (reference sequence).

The CDR3 loop reads CATGPHKAYEQYF. The CDR3, as DNA: TGTGCCACGGGACCGCACAAGGCCTACGAGCAGTACTTC. This chain uses TRBV6-1 with TRBJ2-7; D may correspond to TRBD1 or TRBD2 (5 bases each). CDR1 is MNHNS and CDR2 is SASEGT in the germline V gene. Trimming shortened V by 10 bases and J by 2 bases, and 15 bases separated the two germline ends. The CDR3 has 13 amino acids.

This clone was counted only a few times. The genes are TRBV28 and TRBJ1-6, with 8 bases aligning to TRBD1. Germline-derived CDR1 and CDR2 are MDHEN and SYDVKM. CDR3 length: 16 residues. Trimming cost V 6 bases and J 0 bases; bases outside gene matches: 4. The CDR3 spells CASRDREGSYNSPLHF. The CDR3 nucleotides are TGTGCCAGCAGGGACAGGGAGGGCTCCTATAATTCACCCCTCCACTTT.

This rearrangement joins TRBV14 to TRBJ1-2, with 7 positions matching TRBD1. The germline gives CDR1 SGHDN, CDR2 FVKESK. J gave up 4 bases and V 4 bases, and 6 bases lay outside the gene matches. This CDR3 contains 14 residues. The CDR3 sequence: CASSRDRVSYGYTF. CDR3 DNA: TGTGCCAGCAGCCGAGACAGGGTTAGCTATGGCTACACCTTC.

This sequence joins TRBV7-2 and TRBJ2-3; TRBD2 matches 15 bases. Germline assignment: CDR1 SGHTA and CDR2 FQGNSA. V was clipped by 4 bases and J by 3 bases; unmatched bases: 2. The CDR3 contains 16 residues. CDR3 coding DNA: TGTGCCAGCAGCTGGACTAGCGGGGGGGCGACAGATACGCAGTATTTT. Protein sequence: CASSWTSGGATDTQYF.